A single sample is the source of the 10 T cell receptor beta chains below, sequenced in a study of identical twins (dated by TCRdb to the mid-2010s). The library was generated by 5' RACE. Sequenced using an Illumina HiSeq 2000. TCRdb reanalyzed the raw reads on its own, using fastp at Q25 for trimming and MiXCR for clone calling, and kept in-frame beta chains. Entries that share a CDR3 protein sequence are merged under the most common genes and DNA. This sample lists some 500,000 distinct CDR3 sequences; around a tenth were detected once. 2.5% to 3.5% of the sample rests with the top ten. The same specimen was also included in a second study, on yellow fever vaccine responses in identical twins.

The material sequenced was PBMCs. The receptors shown here come from a woman aged 18 to 35 in good health.

This chain uses TRBV29-1 with TRBJ2-1; 10 bases fit TRBD2. The CDR3 is 15 amino acids. Germline V lookup: CDR1 SQVTM, CDR2 ANQGSEA. After removal of 5 bases from V and 6 bases from J, the junction contained 10 bases not matched to a gene. The CDR3 here is CSVMGRRTSGNEQFF. In DNA form, the CDR3 reads TGCAGCGTTATGGGGAGAAGGACTAGCGGCAATGAGCAGTTCTTC.

The chain recombines TRBV11-2 with TRBJ2-7, with D maybe TRBD1 (6 bases). The CDR3 covers 15 residues. Germline V gene sequence: CDR1 SGHAT, CDR2 FQNNGV. Between the trimmed V and J ends, which lost 6 bases and 0 bases, there was a span of 15 bases. In DNA form, the CDR3 reads TGTGCCAGCAGTCTCCAGGACAGTGGCTCCTACGAGCAGTACTTC. Translation: CASSLQDSGSYEQYF.

The V call is TRBV18, the J call TRBJ2-7; TRBD1 matches at 8 bases. CDR3 length: 16 residues. Per the germline V gene, CDR1 is KGHSH and CDR2 is LQKENI. Trimming cost V 0 bases and J 2 bases; bases outside gene matches: 6. The CDR3 bases are TGTGCCAGCTCACCACCTTACAGGGGGTCCACCTACGAGCAGTACTTC. Its protein product is CASSPPYRGSTYEQYF.

V usage is TRBV3-1 and J usage is TRBJ2-3, with 12 bases fitting TRBD2. After removal of 4 bases from V and 2 bases from J, the junction contained 10 bases not matched to a gene. Germline V CDR1 and CDR2: LGHDT, YNNKEL (reference sequence). The CDR3 loop spans 18 amino acids. The DNA for the CDR3 is TGTGCCAGCAGCCGCTATGGGCTAGCGGGAGGGTACACAGATACGCAGTATTTT. Amino acids: CASSRYGLAGGYTDTQYF.

V gene TRBV15 combines with J gene TRBJ2-1, with 11 positions matching TRBD1. The germline V gene encodes CDR1 LNHNV and CDR2 YYDKDF (reference sequence). The CDR3 contains 15 residues. V shed 3 bases, J shed 4 bases, and the junction held 2 bases outside the gene matches. As DNA, the CDR3 is TGTGCCACCAGCAGGGACAGGGGGCTGTACAATGAGCAGTTCTTC. Residues: CATSRDRGLYNEQFF.

The chain combines TRBV7-9 with TRBJ2-7, with D uncertain. The ends were cut back, 4 bases at V and 0 bases at J, with 10 bases in the middle. The CDR3 has 14 residues. The germline V gene encodes CDR1 SEHNR and CDR2 FQNEAQ (reference sequence). CDR3 DNA: TGTGCCAGCAGCTCCGTTGGGAACTCCTACGAGCAGTACTTC. Its protein product is CASSSVGNSYEQYF.

The gene calls are TRBV11-2 and TRBJ2-7; TRBD2 might be the D (6 bases). Germline loops: CDR1 SGHAT, CDR2 FQNNGV. The V end lost 2 bases, the J end lost 5 bases, and 13 bases lay between the germline ends. There are 14 residues in the CDR3. The CDR3 DNA follows: TGTGCCAGCAGCTTAATGGATAGCGGAGACGAGCAGTACTTC. It encodes CASSLMDSGDEQYF.

This chain joins TRBV7-9 and TRBJ2-5; TRBD2 might be the D (5 bases). The CDR3 is 14 residues long. Trimming stripped 5 bases from V and 5 bases from J, with 15 bases between. Germline V CDR1 and CDR2: SEHNR, FQNEAQ (reference sequence). The CDR3 region has the DNA TGTGCCAGCAGCCCCGGGGTCACTTTGGAGACCCAGTACTTC. Translated, it gives CASSPGVTLETQYF. The variable domain in full, completed from reference TRBV7-9 and TRBJ2-5, reads DTGVSQNPRHKITKRGQNVTFRCDPISEHNRLYWYRQTLGQGPEFLTYFQNEAQLEKSRLLSDRFSAERPKGSFSTLEIQRTEQGDSAMYLCASSPGVTLETQYFGPGTRLLVL.

The rearrangement joins TRBV5-1 to TRBJ2-3, with 11 bases that match TRBD1. CDR1 and CDR2 (germline): SGHRS, YFSETQ. The CDR3 length is 14 residues. V was pared by 5 bases and J by 6 bases, with 5 bases of the junction left unmatched. CDR3 residues: CASSPRDRGDTQYF. In DNA, the CDR3 is TGCGCCAGCAGTCCTCGGGACAGGGGGGATACGCAGTATTTT. Combining the CDR3 with reference TRBV5-1 and TRBJ2-3 gives the whole variable domain KAGVTQTPRYLIKTRGQQVTLSCSPISGHRSVSWYQQTPGQGLQFLFEYFSETQRNKGNFPGRFSGRQFSNSRSEMNVSTLELGDSALYLCASSPRDRGDTQYFGPGTRLTVL.

V usage is TRBV4-1 and J usage is TRBJ2-7; TRBD2 aligns across 9 bases. The ends lost 4 bases at V and 5 bases at J; junction bases unmatched: 3. The CDR3 is 13 residues long. CDR1 is MGHRA and CDR2 is YSYEKL in the germline V gene. CDR3 DNA sequence: TGCGCCAGCAGCCGGACTAGCGCTGACGAGCAGTACTTC. It translates to CASSRTSADEQYF.